This T cell receptor (beta chain) was captured in a study of OX40 agonist ivuxolimab in advanced cancers. Study-level background: Ivuxolimab, an agonist antibody against OX40 (CD134), was given to patients.

Whole-study results and caveats: At doses 0.1 to 3.0 mg/kg, CD4+ and CD8+ clones expanded.

Cycle 7 day 1, cycle 4 day 1, and baseline were the timepoints at which blood was sampled. Generated by immunoSEQ multiplex PCR, the TCRdb table keeps only in-frame clones and is missing some. The sample includes approximately 40,000 clones, roughly 80% of them seen just once. With respect to this clone: Its antigen is not known.

V gave up 8 bases and J gave up 5 bases, with 16 bases separating them. CDR1 is SQVTM and CDR2 is ANQGSEA in the germline V gene. The CDR3 has 13 residues. The material was CD4+ or CD8+ T cells sorted from blood, obtained in a trial of the OX40 agonist ivuxolimab. This receptor was taken from an adult with an advanced solid tumor such as melanoma, head and neck, liver or kidney cancer. V is TRBV29-1 and J is TRBJ2-1; weak D call: TRBD1 (6 bases). The CDR3 loop reads CSHATSGDNEQFF. The CDR3 DNA reads as TGCAGCCATGCGACCTCAGGGGACAATGAGCAGTTCTTC.